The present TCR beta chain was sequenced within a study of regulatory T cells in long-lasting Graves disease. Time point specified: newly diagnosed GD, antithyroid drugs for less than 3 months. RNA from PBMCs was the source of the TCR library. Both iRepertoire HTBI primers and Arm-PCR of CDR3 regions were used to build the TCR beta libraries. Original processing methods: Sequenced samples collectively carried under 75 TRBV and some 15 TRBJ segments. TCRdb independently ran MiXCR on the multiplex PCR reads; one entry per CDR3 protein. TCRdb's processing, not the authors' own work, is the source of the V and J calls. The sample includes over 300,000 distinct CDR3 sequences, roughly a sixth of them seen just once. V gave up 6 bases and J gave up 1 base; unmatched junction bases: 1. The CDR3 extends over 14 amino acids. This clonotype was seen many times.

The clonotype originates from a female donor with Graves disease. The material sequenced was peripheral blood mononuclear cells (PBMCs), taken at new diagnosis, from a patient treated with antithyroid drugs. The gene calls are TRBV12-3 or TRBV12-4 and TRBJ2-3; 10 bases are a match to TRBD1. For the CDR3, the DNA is TGTGCCAGCAGAGGGACAGGGGGCACAGATACGCAGTATTTT. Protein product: CASRGTGGTDTQYF.